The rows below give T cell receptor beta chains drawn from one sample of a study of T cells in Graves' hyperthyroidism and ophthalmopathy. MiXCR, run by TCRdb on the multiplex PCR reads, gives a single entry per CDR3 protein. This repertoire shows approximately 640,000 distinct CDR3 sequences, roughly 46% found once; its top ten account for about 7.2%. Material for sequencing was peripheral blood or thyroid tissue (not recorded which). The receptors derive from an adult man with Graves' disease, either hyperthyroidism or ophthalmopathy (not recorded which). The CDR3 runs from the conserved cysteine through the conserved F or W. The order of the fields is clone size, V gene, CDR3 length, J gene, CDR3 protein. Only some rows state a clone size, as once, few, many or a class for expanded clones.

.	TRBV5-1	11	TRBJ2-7	CASGLQREQYF
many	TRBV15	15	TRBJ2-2	CATSNGIANTGELFF
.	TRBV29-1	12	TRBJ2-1	CSVGGPRGEQFF
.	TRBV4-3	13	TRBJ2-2	CASSLQGRGELFF
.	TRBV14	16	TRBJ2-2	CASSQGGLENTGELFF
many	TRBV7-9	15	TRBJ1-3	CASSRDRSSGNTIYF
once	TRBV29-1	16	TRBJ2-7	CSVNPGTSGGAYEQYF
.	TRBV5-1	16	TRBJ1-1	CASSLATIALNTEAFF
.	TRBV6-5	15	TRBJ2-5	CASGPWQGLQETQYF
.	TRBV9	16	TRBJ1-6	CASSATQVPYNSPLHF
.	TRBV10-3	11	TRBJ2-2	CAISDTGELFF
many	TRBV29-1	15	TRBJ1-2	CSVGGIVGQTGGYTF
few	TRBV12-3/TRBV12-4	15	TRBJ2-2	CASSPRASYTGELFF
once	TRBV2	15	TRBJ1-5	CASSVTGSRYQPQHF
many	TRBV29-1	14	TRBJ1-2	CSAGPGQVASGYTF
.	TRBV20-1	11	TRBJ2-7	CSARQPYEQYF
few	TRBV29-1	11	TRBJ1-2	CSAGTGNGYTF
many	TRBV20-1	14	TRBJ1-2	CSARLGRLGDGYTF
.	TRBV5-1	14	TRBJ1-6	CASSLGQGRAPLHF
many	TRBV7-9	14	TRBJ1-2	CASSLAPTSYGYTF
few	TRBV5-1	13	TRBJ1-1	CASSPTDNTEAFF
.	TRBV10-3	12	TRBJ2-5	CATSGTRETQYF
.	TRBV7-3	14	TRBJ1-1	CASRDGGTPHEAFF
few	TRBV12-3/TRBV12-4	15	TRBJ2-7	CASTQSSGSRDEQYF
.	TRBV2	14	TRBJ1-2	CASSQAGGAYGYTF
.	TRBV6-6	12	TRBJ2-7	CASAGYGYEQYF
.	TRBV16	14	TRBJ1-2	CASSLRDREHGYTF
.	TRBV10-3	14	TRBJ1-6	CAIGASSYNSPLHF
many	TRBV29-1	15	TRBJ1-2	CSVEDPDRGGYGYTF
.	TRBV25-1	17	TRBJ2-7	CASSDIPGQGIGDEQYF
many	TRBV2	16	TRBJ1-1	CASSVPLTGLQTEAFF
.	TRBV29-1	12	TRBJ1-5	CSQGAGNQPQHF
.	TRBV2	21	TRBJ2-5	CASSLAGGTSGSWGIRETQYF
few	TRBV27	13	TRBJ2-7	CASSSWSSYEQYF
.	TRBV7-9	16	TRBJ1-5	CASSLGGGGHGQPQHF
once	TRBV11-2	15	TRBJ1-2	CASSLDGTGAYGYTF
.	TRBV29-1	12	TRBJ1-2	CSGLGQPYGYTF
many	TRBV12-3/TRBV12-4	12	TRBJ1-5	CASSRQFQPQHF
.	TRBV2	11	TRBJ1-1	CASSGWRGSFF
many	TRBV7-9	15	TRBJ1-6	CASRDIRDRNSPLHF
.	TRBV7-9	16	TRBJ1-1	CASSLNRGPRSTEAFF
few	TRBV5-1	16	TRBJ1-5	CASDIPGRKSNQPQHF
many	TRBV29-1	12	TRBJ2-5	CSVGTFQETQYF